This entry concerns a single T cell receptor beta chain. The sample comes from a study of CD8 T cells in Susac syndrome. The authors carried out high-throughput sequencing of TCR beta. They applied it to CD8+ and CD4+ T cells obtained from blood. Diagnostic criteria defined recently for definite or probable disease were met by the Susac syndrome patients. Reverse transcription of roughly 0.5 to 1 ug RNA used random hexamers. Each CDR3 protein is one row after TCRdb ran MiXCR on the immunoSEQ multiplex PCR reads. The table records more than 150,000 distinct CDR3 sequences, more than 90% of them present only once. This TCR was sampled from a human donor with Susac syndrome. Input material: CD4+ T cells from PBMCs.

CDR3 sequence (DNA): TGCAGTGCCGGACGGGGACAGGCTAGCAATCAGCCCCAGCATTTT. Translating gives CSAGRGQASNQPQHF. The chain couples TRBV20-1 to TRBJ1-5; 8 bases map to TRBD1. Per the germline V gene, CDR1 is DFQATT and CDR2 is SNEGSKA (reference sequence). Losses at the gene ends were 6 bases for V and 0 bases for J; bases not matched to a gene: 7. The CDR3 runs to 15 residues.